This T cell receptor beta chain was identified in a study of shared T cell receptors in the human thymus. This clone showed up just a few times. The V gene end was trimmed by 6 bases and the J gene end by 14 bases; junction bases not matched to a gene: 7. The CDR3 is 11 residues long. Germline CDR1 is KGHSH and CDR2 is LQKENI. Here immunoSEQ multiplex PCR was the method, and the copy in TCRdb shows in-frame clones only, minus some. Here the sample spans roughly 550,000 clones, 78% being singletons. These same data were also listed under a study on human thymus T cells.

This chain connects TRBV18 to TRBJ2-1; 7 bases line up with TRBD1. The sequence derives from a boy younger than two with a congenital heart defect. The material sequenced was thymocytes. CDR3 sequence: CASSFSQGKFF. CDR3 in DNA: TGTGCCAGCTCCTTCTCACAGGGGAAGTTCTTC.